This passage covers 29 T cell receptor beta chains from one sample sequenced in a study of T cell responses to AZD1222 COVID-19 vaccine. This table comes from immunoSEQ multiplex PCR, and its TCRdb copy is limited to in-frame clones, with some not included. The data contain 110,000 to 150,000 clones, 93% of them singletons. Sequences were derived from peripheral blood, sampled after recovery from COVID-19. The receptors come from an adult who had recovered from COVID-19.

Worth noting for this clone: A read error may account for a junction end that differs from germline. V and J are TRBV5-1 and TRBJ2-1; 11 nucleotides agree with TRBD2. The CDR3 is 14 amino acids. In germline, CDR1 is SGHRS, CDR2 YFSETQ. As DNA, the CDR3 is TGCGCCAGCAGTTTGGCTAGCGGGGGGCATGAGCAGTTCTTC. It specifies CASSLASGGHEQFF.

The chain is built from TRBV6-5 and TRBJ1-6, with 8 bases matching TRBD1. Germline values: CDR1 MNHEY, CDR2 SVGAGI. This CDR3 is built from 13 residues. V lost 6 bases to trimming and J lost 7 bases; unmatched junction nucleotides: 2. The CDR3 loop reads CASRRDRNSPLHF. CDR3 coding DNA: TGTGCCAGCAGAAGGGACAGGAATTCACCCCTCCACTTT.

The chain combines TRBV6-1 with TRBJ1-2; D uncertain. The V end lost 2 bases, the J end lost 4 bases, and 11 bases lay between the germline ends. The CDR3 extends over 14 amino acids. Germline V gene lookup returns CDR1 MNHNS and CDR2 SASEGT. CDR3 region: CASSESRVAYGYTF. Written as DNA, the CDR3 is TGTGCCAGCAGTGAATCGCGGGTAGCCTATGGCTACACCTTC.

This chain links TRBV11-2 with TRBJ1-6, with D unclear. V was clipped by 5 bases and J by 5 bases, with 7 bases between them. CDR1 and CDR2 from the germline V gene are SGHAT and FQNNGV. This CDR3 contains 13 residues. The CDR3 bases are TGTGCCAGCAGCGCCCAAGATAATTCACCCCTCCACTTT. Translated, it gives CASSAQDNSPLHF.

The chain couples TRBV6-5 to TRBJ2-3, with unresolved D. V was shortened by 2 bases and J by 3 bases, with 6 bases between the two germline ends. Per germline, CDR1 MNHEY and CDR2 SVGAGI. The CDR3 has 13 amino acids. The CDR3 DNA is TGTGCCAGCAGTTACCAAGCAACAGATACGCAGTATTTT. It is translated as CASSYQATDTQYF.

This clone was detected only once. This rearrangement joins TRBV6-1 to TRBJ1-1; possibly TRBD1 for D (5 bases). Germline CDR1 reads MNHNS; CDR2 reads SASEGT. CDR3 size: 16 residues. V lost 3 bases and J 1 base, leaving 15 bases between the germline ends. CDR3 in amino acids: CASSESGPTANTEAFF. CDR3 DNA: TGTGCCAGCAGTGAGTCAGGACCGACAGCGAACACTGAAGCTTTCTTT.

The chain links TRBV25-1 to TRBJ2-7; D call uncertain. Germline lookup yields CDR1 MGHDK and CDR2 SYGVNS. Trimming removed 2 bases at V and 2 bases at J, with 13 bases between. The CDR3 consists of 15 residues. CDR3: CASSERSAKPYEQYF. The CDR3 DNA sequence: TGTGCCAGCAGTGAACGGTCAGCCAAACCCTACGAGCAGTACTTC.

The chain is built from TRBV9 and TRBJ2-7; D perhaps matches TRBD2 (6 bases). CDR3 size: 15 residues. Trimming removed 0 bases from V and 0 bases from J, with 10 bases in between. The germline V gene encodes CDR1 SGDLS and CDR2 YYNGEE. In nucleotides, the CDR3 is TGTGCCAGCAGCGTAGGCGGGGAAAACTCCTACGAGCAGTACTTC. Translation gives CASSVGGENSYEQYF.

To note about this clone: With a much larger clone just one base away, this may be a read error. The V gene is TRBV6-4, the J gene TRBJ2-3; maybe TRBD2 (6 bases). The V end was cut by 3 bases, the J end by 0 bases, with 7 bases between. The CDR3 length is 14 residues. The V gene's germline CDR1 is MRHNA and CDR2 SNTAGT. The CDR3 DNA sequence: TGTGCCAGCAGTGAGGGGACTAGCACAGATACGCAGTATTTT. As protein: CASSEGTSTDTQYF.

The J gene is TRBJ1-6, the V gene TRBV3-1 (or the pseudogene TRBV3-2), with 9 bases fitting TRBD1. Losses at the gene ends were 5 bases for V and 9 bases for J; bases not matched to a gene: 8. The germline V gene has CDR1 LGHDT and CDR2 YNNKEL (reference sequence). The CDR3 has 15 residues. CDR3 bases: TGTGCCAGCAGCATACAACAGGGGGCTGGTTCACCCCTCCACTTT. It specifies CASSIQQGAGSPLHF.

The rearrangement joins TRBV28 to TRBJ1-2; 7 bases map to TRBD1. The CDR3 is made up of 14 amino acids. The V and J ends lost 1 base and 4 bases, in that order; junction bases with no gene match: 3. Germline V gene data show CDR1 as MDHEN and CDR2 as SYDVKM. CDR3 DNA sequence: TGTGCCAGCAGTTTATCAGGGGGAGGCTATGGCTACACCTTC. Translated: CASSLSGGGYGYTF.

In DNA, the CDR3 is TGTGCCAGCAGCTTTCTTAGCGGACGTGGCACAGATACGCAGTATTTT. Translating it yields CASSFLSGRGTDTQYF. The chain couples TRBV5-5 to TRBJ2-3; TRBD2 is a possible D gene (6 bases). The CDR3 length is 16 residues. Looked up from germline, CDR1 is SGHKS and CDR2 is YYEKEE (reference sequence). The germline V and J ends were trimmed by 2 bases and 1 base, with 14 bases remaining between them.

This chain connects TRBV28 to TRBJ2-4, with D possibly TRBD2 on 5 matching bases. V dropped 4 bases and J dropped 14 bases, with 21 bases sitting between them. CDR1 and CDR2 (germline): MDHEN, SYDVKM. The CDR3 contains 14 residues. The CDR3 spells CASSSKWEHQVEYF. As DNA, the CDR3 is TGTGCCAGCAGTTCAAAGTGGGAGCATCAAGTGGAGTACTTC.

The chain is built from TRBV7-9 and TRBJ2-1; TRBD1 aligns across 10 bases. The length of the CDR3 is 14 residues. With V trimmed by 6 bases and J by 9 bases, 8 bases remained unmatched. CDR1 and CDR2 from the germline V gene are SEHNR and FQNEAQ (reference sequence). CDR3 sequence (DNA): TGTGCCAGCAGGGGACAGGGGTGGGGTCCTGAGCAGTTCTTC. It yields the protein CASRGQGWGPEQFF.

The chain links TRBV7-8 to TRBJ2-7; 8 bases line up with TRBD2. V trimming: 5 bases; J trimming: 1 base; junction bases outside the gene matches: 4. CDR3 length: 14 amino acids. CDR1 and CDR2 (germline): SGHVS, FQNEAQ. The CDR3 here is CASSRTSKSYEQYF. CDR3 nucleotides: TGTGCCAGCAGCCGGACTAGCAAGTCCTACGAGCAGTACTTC.

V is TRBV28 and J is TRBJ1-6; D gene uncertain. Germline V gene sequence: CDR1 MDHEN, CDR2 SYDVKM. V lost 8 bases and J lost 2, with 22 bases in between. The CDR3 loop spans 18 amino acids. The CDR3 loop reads CASPPSGSTHTYNSPLHF. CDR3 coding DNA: TGTGCCAGCCCCCCATCTGGGTCCACCCATACCTATAATTCACCCCTCCACTTT.

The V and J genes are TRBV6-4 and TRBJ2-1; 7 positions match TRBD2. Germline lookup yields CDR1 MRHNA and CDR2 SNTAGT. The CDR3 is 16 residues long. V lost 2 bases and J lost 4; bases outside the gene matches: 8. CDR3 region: CASSDPAGLPYNEQFF. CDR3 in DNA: TGTGCCAGCAGTGACCCGGCGGGACTACCTTACAATGAGCAGTTCTTC.

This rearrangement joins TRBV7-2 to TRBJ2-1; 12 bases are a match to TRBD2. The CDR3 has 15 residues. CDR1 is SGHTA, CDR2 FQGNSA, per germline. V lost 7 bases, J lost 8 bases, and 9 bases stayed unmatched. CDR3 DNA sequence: TGTGCCAGCACCCGGACTAGCGGGAATTTGGATGAGCAGTTCTTC. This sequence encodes CASTRTSGNLDEQFF.

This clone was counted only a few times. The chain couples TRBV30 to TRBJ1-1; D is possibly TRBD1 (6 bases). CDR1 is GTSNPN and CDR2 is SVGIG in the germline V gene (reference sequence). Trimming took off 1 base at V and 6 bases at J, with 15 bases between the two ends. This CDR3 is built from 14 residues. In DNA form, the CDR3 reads TGTGCCTGGAGTGACCCAACAGGGCCGCCTGAAGCTTTCTTT. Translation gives CAWSDPTGPPEAFF.

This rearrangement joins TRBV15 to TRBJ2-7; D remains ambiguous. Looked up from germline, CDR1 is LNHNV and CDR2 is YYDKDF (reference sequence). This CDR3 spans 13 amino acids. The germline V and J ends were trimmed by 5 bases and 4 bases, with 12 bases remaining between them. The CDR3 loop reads CATSRIGVYEQYF. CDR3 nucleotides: TGTGCCACCAGCCGGATAGGAGTGTACGAGCAGTACTTC.

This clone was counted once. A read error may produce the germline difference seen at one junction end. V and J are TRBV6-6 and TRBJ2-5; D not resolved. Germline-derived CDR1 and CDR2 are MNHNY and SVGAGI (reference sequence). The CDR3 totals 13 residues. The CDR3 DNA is TGTGCCAGCAGTCACTCCGAATTCCAGACCCAGTACTTC. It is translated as CASSHSEFQTQYF.

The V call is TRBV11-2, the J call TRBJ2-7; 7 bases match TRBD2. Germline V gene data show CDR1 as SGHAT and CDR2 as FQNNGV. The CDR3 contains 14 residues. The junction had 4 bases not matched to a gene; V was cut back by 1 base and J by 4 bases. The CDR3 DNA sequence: TGTGCCAGCAGCTTAGCCCTAGCGGAATACGAGCAGTACTTC. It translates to CASSLALAEYEQYF.

The CDR3 nucleotides are TGTGCCAGCAGCCAAGATCTTCGGCCGGGGAACACCGGGGAGCTGTTTTTT. It yields the protein CASSQDLRPGNTGELFF. The genes are TRBV14 and TRBJ2-2; D is unclear. V was trimmed by 0 bases and J by 1 base, leaving 12 bases between them. Germline CDR1 reads SGHDN; CDR2 reads FVKESK. CDR3 length equals 17 residues.

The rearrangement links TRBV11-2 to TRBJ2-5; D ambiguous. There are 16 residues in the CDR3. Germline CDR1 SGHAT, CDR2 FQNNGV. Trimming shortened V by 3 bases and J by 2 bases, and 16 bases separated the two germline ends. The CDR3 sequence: CASSFFFTDRQETQYF. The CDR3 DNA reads TGTGCCAGCAGCTTCTTCTTTACAGACCGTCAAGAGACCCAGTACTTC.

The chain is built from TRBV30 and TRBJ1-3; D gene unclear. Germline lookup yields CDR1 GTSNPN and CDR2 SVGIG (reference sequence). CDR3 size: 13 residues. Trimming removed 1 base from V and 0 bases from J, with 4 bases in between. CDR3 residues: CAWSGLSGNTIYF. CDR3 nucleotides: TGTGCCTGGAGTGGACTCTCTGGAAACACCATATATTTT.

The CDR3 is CASSVGGSNEQFF. In DNA form, the CDR3 reads TGTGCCAGCAGCGTAGGCGGCTCCAATGAGCAGTTCTTC. V usage is TRBV9 and J usage is TRBJ2-1; no definite D call. V lost 0 bases and J lost 6, with 7 bases in between. The CDR3 consists of 13 residues. The germline CDR1 and CDR2 sequences are SGDLS and YYNGEE.

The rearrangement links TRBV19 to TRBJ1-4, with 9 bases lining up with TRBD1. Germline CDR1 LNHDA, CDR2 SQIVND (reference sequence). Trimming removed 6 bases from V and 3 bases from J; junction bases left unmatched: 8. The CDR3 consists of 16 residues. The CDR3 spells CASRGQGAAANEKLFF. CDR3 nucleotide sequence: TGTGCCAGTAGGGGACAGGGCGCCGCGGCTAATGAAAAACTGTTTTTT.

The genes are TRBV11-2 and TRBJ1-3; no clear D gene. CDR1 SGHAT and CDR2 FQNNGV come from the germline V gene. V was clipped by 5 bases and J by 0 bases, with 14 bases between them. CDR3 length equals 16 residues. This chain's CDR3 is CASSPIGRASGNTIYF. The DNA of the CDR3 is TGTGCCAGCAGCCCTATAGGACGGGCCTCTGGAAACACCATATATTTT.

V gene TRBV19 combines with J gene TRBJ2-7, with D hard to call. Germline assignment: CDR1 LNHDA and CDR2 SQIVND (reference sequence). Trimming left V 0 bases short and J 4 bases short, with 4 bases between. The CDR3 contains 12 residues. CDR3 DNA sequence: TGTGCCAGTAGTATAGAGGGATACGAGCAGTACTTC. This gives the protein CASSIEGYEQYF.